Each of the 22 T cell receptor beta chains below was sequenced from the same sample in a study of T and B cells in COVID-19 patients. Each TRB amplification used roughly 250-550 ng of genomic DNA from blood. TRB rearrangements were amplified by multiplex PCR with BIOMED2 TRB-A/B primers. Each CDR3 protein is one row after TCRdb ran MiXCR on the multiplex PCR reads. This table holds approximately 11,000 distinct CDR3 sequences, approximately 33% found once. Sequenced material: blood. These receptors were taken from a human donor with active COVID-19.

This clonotype has more than one count but fewer than ten. A read error may produce the germline difference seen at one junction end. The rearrangement links TRBV5-6 to TRBJ2-5; 8 bases line up with TRBD2. The CDR3 is 15 residues long. CDR1 and CDR2 from the germline V gene are SGHDT and YYEEEE. The CDR3, as DNA: TGCGCCAGCAGCACTGGATCGGGAGGGGGGGAGACCCAGTACTTC. Amino acid sequence: CASSTGSGGGETQYF.

This clonotype was seen more than once but under ten times. The V call is TRBV6-2 or TRBV6-3, the J call TRBJ2-1, with D unresolved. Trimming shortened V by 6 bases and J by 15 bases, and 15 bases separated the two germline ends. Germline V lookup: CDR1 MNHEY, CDR2 SVGEGT. CDR3 length: 11 residues. CDR3 sequence: CASRLDRVVFF. In nucleotides, the CDR3 is TGTGCCAGCAGGCTGGACCGAGTGGTGTTCTTC.

This clonotype showed up just a few times. The gene calls are TRBV12-3 or TRBV12-4 and TRBJ1-5; no reliable D call. V gave up 5 bases and J gave up 3 bases, with 5 bases separating them. The CDR3 extends over 12 amino acids. In DNA form, the CDR3 reads TGTGCCAGCAGTCCCACCAATCAGCCCCAGCATTTT. Translating gives CASSPTNQPQHF.

This clonotype showed up just a few times. This chain links TRBV27 with TRBJ1-3, with D hard to call. Looked up from germline, CDR1 is MNHEY and CDR2 is SMNVEV (reference sequence). V was clipped by 5 bases and J by 7 bases, with 6 bases between them. CDR3 size: 11 residues. The CDR3 reads CASSRGNTIYF. CDR3 bases: TGTGCCAGCAGTCGCGGCAACACCATATATTTT.

The rearrangement uses TRBV27 and TRBJ1-5, with TRBD1 as a possible D gene (5 bases). Germline assignment: CDR1 MNHEY and CDR2 SMNVEV (reference sequence). Trimming removed 1 base at V and 1 base at J, with 20 bases between. The CDR3 runs to 19 residues. Here the CDR3 DNA reads TGTGCCAGCAGTTTATACCGCTTGCAGGGCCGAAGGAGCAATCAGCCCCAGCATTTT. Translated: CASSLYRLQGRRSNQPQHF.

Sample share makes this clonotype medium-sized (0.01 to 0.1%). V is TRBV19 and J is TRBJ2-2; TRBD1 matches 8 bases. Per the germline V gene, CDR1 is LNHDA and CDR2 is SQIVND (reference sequence). The V and J ends lost 9 bases and 3 bases, in that order; junction bases with no gene match: 6. There are 14 residues in the CDR3. The CDR3 loop is CASANRGDTGELFF. In DNA form, the CDR3 reads TGTGCCAGCGCCAACAGGGGGGACACCGGGGAGCTGTTTTTT.

This clonotype was seen a handful of times. The gene calls are TRBV20-1 and TRBJ1-6, with D hard to call. CDR1 is DFQATT and CDR2 is SNEGSKA in the germline V gene (reference sequence). Trimming took 0 bases from V and 9 from J, leaving 18 bases between them. The CDR3 spans 16 residues. The CDR3 loop is CSARDSRGEWGSPLHF. The DNA for the CDR3 is TGCAGTGCTAGAGATAGTCGCGGGGAATGGGGTTCACCCCTCCACTTT.

This clonotype turned up a few times. The chain has TRBV7-9 and TRBJ1-3, with a possible D match to TRBD1 (5 bases). V lost 5 bases and J lost 2, with 13 bases in between. The CDR3 extends over 15 amino acids. In germline, CDR1 is SEHNR, CDR2 FQNEAQ (reference sequence). The CDR3 bases are TGTGCCAGCAGCGCTTCGACAGTAACTGGAAACACCATATATTTT. Encoded protein: CASSASTVTGNTIYF. The entire variable domain, with the rest obtained from reference TRBV7-9 and TRBJ1-3, is as follows: DTGVSQNPRHKITKRGQNVTFRCDPISEHNRLYWYRQTLGQGPEFLTYFQNEAQLEKSRLLSDRFSAERPKGSFSTLEIQRTEQGDSAMYLCASSASTVTGNTIYFGEGSWLTVV.

The table lists this clonotype with a count of one. The V and J genes are TRBV20-1 and TRBJ1-2; 8 positions agree with TRBD1. CDR3 size: 14 residues. Germline V lookup: CDR1 DFQATT, CDR2 SNEGSKA (reference sequence). With V trimmed by 4 bases and J by 2 bases, 6 bases remained unmatched. CDR3 region: CSATTQGGNYGYTF. The CDR3 DNA is TGCAGTGCTACCACACAGGGGGGCAACTATGGCTACACCTTC.

J is TRBJ2-7 and V is TRBV6-1, with no clear D. The CDR3 totals 16 residues. Per the germline V gene, CDR1 is MNHNS and CDR2 is SASEGT. The V and J ends lost 6 bases and 4 bases respectively, with 22 bases between them. The CDR3 region is CASSFPIFRATYEQYF. DNA of the CDR3: TGTGCCAGCAGCTTTCCGATTTTCCGGGCGACGTACGAGCAGTACTTC.

The chain carries TRBV6-5 and TRBJ1-5; weak D call: TRBD1 (5 bases). Germline assignment: CDR1 MNHEY and CDR2 SVGAGI. The CDR3 sequence is 18 residues long. V lost 6 bases to trimming and J lost 0 bases, with 21 bases between them. CDR3 DNA: TGTGCCAGCAGCTCTTCTGGGGGTCTTCACCTTAGCAATCAGCCCCAGCATTTT. This encodes CASSSSGGLHLSNQPQHF.

In this sample, this clonotype turned up a few times. The CDR3 spells CASSPDIRAVNYGYTF. Here the CDR3 DNA reads TGTGCCAGCAGCCCGGACATAAGGGCGGTAAACTATGGCTACACCTTC. The genes are TRBV12-3 or TRBV12-4 and TRBJ1-2; perhaps TRBD1 as D (5 bases). The germline V and J ends were trimmed by 6 bases and 2 bases, with 19 bases remaining between them. The CDR3 is 16 amino acids.

This clonotype came up a few times. The CDR3 nucleotides read TGTGCCAGCAGGTTCGGGGCTAATAACTATGGCTACACCTTC. Its protein is CASRFGANNYGYTF. The rearrangement links TRBV12-3 or TRBV12-4 to TRBJ1-2; a possible D gene is TRBD1 (5 bases). Trimming cost V 6 bases and J 1 base, with 12 bases left between them. The CDR3 has 14 residues.

V is TRBV24-1 and J is TRBJ1-2, with 8 bases fitting TRBD1. CDR1 KGHDR and CDR2 SFDVKD come from the germline V gene. The CDR3 is made up of 15 amino acids. V shed 2 bases and J 7 bases; nucleotides not matched to a gene: 8. The CDR3 sequence: CATSDSLGQGSGYTF. For the CDR3, the DNA is TGTGCCACCAGTGATTCCTTAGGACAGGGCAGTGGCTACACCTTC.

This clonotype was observed a few times. The J gene is TRBJ2-7, the V gene TRBV10-3; D tentatively fits TRBD1 or TRBD2 (6 bases each). The germline V gene encodes CDR1 ENHRY and CDR2 SYGVKD. This CDR3 contains 13 residues. V was clipped by 5 bases and J by 4 bases, with 12 bases between them. This CDR3 reads CAISTTGGYEQYF. The CDR3, as DNA: TGTGCCATCAGTACGACAGGAGGGTACGAGCAGTACTTC.

The V gene is TRBV28, the J gene TRBJ1-5; tentative D call: TRBD1 (5 bases). The CDR3 sequence is 19 residues long. CDR1 is MDHEN and CDR2 is SYDVKM in the germline V gene. With 4 bases removed from V and 0 bases from J, the gap between germline ends came to 22 bases. CDR3 in amino acids: CASSSGGLTGVYSNQPQHF. The CDR3 DNA sequence: TGTGCCAGCAGTTCGGGGGGACTTACAGGCGTTTATAGCAATCAGCCCCAGCATTTT.

This rearrangement joins TRBV20-1 to TRBJ2-1, with D possibly matching TRBD1 (5 bases). V was pared by 3 bases and J by 2 bases, with 11 bases between. CDR1 and CDR2 (germline): DFQATT, SNEGSKA (reference sequence). The CDR3 covers 14 residues. For the CDR3, the DNA is TGCAGTGCTAGCGTGGACACTACCTACAATGAGCAGTTCTTC. This encodes CSASVDTTYNEQFF.

The V gene is TRBV20-1, the J gene TRBJ1-5; D might be TRBD1 (6 bases). V dropped 1 base and J dropped 1 base, with 11 bases sitting between them. Germline CDR1 reads DFQATT; CDR2 reads SNEGSKA (reference sequence). The CDR3 sequence is 15 residues long. The chain's CDR3 is CSARAETGSNQPQHF. The CDR3 nucleotides are TGCAGTGCTAGAGCTGAAACAGGGAGCAATCAGCCCCAGCATTTT.

By sample share, this clonotype is medium-sized. The chain links TRBV29-1 to TRBJ1-2; the match to TRBD1 covers 9 bases. The CDR3 totals 12 residues. V shed 4 bases, J shed 5 bases, and the junction held 2 bases outside the gene matches. Germline V gene sequence: CDR1 SQVTM, CDR2 ANQGSEA. The CDR3 sequence is CSVGTGEYGYTF. CDR3 bases: TGCAGCGTTGGGACAGGGGAGTATGGCTACACCTTC.

In this sample, this clonotype is medium-sized. The chain combines TRBV29-1 with TRBJ1-2; D possibly corresponds to TRBD1 (5 bases). CDR1 and CDR2 from the germline V gene are SQVTM and ANQGSEA. This CDR3 comprises 13 residues. V was shortened by 4 bases and J by 4 bases, with 13 bases between the two germline ends. CDR3 in DNA: TGCAGCGTTGGTGGGGGTCAGGGCTATGGCTACACCTTC. This gives the protein CSVGGGQGYGYTF.

This clonotype was counted a few times. The J gene is TRBJ1-4, the V gene TRBV7-9; D gene uncertain. Germline V CDR1 and CDR2: SEHNR, FQNEAQ (reference sequence). Trimming shortened V by 5 bases and J by 7 bases, and 14 bases separated the two germline ends. CDR3 length: 14 amino acids. The CDR3 sequence: CASSPSASGEKLFF. As DNA, the CDR3 is TGTGCCAGCAGCCCCAGTGCTAGTGGTGAAAAACTGTTTTTT.

This clonotype was detected a few times. The chain combines TRBV7-2 with TRBJ2-3; D may match TRBD1 or TRBD2 (5 bases each). The CDR3 consists of 17 residues. Germline assignment: CDR1 SGHTA and CDR2 FQGNSA. Trimming stripped 0 bases from V and 2 bases from J, with 15 bases between. CDR3 region: CASSLAIGWGNTDTQYF. The CDR3 region has the DNA TGTGCCAGCAGCTTAGCGATTGGGTGGGGGAACACAGATACGCAGTATTTT. Variable domain in full (rest from reference TRBV7-2 and TRBJ2-3): GAGVSQSPSNKVTEKGKDVELRCDPISGHTALYWYRQSLGQGLEFLIYFQGNSAPDKSGLPSDRFSAERTGGSVSTLTIQRTQQEDSAVYLCASSLAIGWGNTDTQYFGPGTRLTVL.